Below, one T cell receptor beta chain is given with its context. The data stem from a study of response to subunit inactivated influenza vaccine. Germline V lookup: CDR1 SEHNR, CDR2 FQNEAQ (reference sequence). This CDR3 region has 14 residues. V lost 1 base and J lost 5; bases outside the gene matches: 1. MiXCR was run by TCRdb on the RT-PCR reads, yielding one entry per CDR3 protein. The sample lists some 200,000 distinct CDR3 sequences; about 12% were seen once. This same sample was also part of a study on T cells expressing NK-cell markers. This second study says: Beta-chain TCR cDNA was generated via 5'RACE template switching with UMIs. Also leading the CD3+CD56-NKG2C+ fraction in a handful of donors were these clonotypes.

Here the sequenced sample was CD8+ T cells sorted from PBMCs, taken 11 to 12 days after vaccination. The genes are TRBV7-9 and TRBJ1-4; 7 positions match TRBD1. The TCR was taken from a man between 45 and 60 years old who received an inactivated influenza vaccine. This chain's CDR3 is CASSLEGQNEKLFF. The CDR3 bases are TGTGCCAGCAGCTTAGAGGGACAGAATGAAAAACTGTTTTTT.